A single sample is the source of the 6 T cell receptor beta chains below, sequenced in a study of early T cells in non-severe SARS-CoV-2 infection. TCRdb passed the 5' RACE reads through MiXCR, listing each CDR3 protein once. The top ten hold under 6.5% of the sample, which has roughly 49,000 distinct CDR3 sequences, about 4.2% seen once. The sample comprised whole blood. These receptors all stem from an adult who was a healthcare worker with PCR-confirmed SARS-CoV-2 infection or an uninfected control (not recorded which).

There are many counts of this clonotype. The chain employs TRBV29-1 and TRBJ2-3, with 8 nucleotides matching TRBD1. The CDR3 spans 14 residues. With V trimmed by 6 bases and J by 4 bases, 9 bases remained unmatched. Germline V gives CDR1 SQVTM, CDR2 ANQGSEA. In nucleotides, the CDR3 is TGCAGCGTCAAAGAGGACAGGGCCCCAGATACGCAGTATTTT. Translated: CSVKEDRAPDTQYF.

Within the sample, this clonotype is medium-sized (0.01 to 0.1%). This chain connects TRBV19 to TRBJ2-7, with D perhaps matching TRBD2 (6 bases). Between the trimmed V and J ends, which lost 4 bases and 0 bases, there was a span of 7 bases. CDR3 size: 13 residues. CDR1 is LNHDA and CDR2 is SQIVND in the germline V gene (reference sequence). Here the CDR3 DNA reads TGTGCCAGTAGTAGCGGGACCTCCTACGAGCAGTACTTC. It specifies CASSSGTSYEQYF.

The chain has TRBV18 and TRBJ1-5; D gene ambiguous. Germline loops: CDR1 KGHSH, CDR2 LQKENI. CDR3 length equals 16 residues. The germline V and J ends were trimmed by 5 bases and 3 bases, with 17 bases remaining between them. CDR3 residues: CASSSLDGVLNQPQHF. The CDR3 DNA follows: TGTGCCAGCTCATCCTTGGACGGGGTTCTCAATCAGCCCCAGCATTTT.

This clonotype has a count of ten or more. V and J are TRBV29-1 and TRBJ2-3; D possibly uses TRBD1 or TRBD2 (5 bases each). V gave up 4 bases and J gave up 1 base, with 9 bases separating them. This CDR3 has 13 amino acids. Per germline, CDR1 SQVTM and CDR2 ANQGSEA. This chain's CDR3 is CSVVGAGTDTQYF. The CDR3 DNA reads TGCAGCGTTGTCGGGGCGGGCACAGATACGCAGTATTTT.

This clonotype has just a few counts. The chain is built from TRBV6-5 and TRBJ1-1, with unresolved D. V was shortened by 7 bases and J by 0 bases, with 9 bases between the two germline ends. The CDR3 runs 13 residues. CDR1 MNHEY and CDR2 SVGAGI come from the germline V gene. The chain's CDR3 is CASKENMNTEAFF. The CDR3 DNA reads as TGTGCCAGCAAGGAGAACATGAACACTGAAGCTTTCTTT.

This clonotype was picked up many times. The chain is built from TRBV5-5 and TRBJ2-3, with D uncertain. The V gene lost 0 bases and the J gene lost 8 bases, with 10 bases spanning the gap. Germline loops: CDR1 SGHKS, CDR2 YYEKEE (reference sequence). This CDR3 comprises 13 residues. The CDR3 nucleotides are TGTGCCAGCAGCTTGGAAACCAGAATTACGCAGTATTTT. Its translation: CASSLETRITQYF.